These 4 T cell receptor beta chains were all obtained from the same sample, sequenced in a study of blood T cell repertoires in COVID-19. Generated by immunoSEQ multiplex PCR, the TCRdb table keeps only in-frame clones and is missing some. The table has about 310,000 clones, around 89% seen once; the top ten hold approximately 4.3%. Material for sequencing was PBMCs or T cells enriched from blood (not recorded which). These receptors all come from a woman aged 18-29 years with acute COVID-19.

The chain links TRBV4-1 to TRBJ2-4, with TRBD1 as a possible D gene (6 bases). V lost 0 bases to trimming and J lost 0 bases, with 12 bases between them. The CDR3 runs 17 residues. Germline CDR1 MGHRA, CDR2 YSYEKL. The DNA of the CDR3 is TGCGCCAGCAGCCAAGAAGAGGCAGGGGTAGCCAAAAACATTCAGTACTTC. Its translation: CASSQEEAGVAKNIQYF.

The V call is TRBV19, the J call TRBJ1-1; 9 nucleotides match TRBD1. Trimming cost V 9 bases and J 3 bases; bases outside gene matches: 2. CDR1 and CDR2 from the germline V gene are LNHDA and SQIVND (reference sequence). The CDR3 totals 12 residues. The DNA for the CDR3 is TGTGCCAGCACAGGGGGCTACACTGAAGCTTTCTTT. Translating gives CASTGGYTEAFF.

V usage is TRBV7-2 and J usage is TRBJ1-2; the D is unclear. This CDR3 comprises 16 residues. Germline assignment: CDR1 SGHTA and CDR2 FQGNSA. Between the trimmed V and J ends, which lost 5 bases and 7 bases, there was a span of 23 bases. The DNA for the CDR3 is TGTGCCAGCAGCCACGACCTCAAGGGAGCCTTATCTGGCTACACCTTC. As protein: CASSHDLKGALSGYTF.

The chain carries TRBV19 and TRBJ1-1, with D possibly being TRBD1 (5 bases). CDR1 is LNHDA, CDR2 SQIVND, per germline (reference sequence). Trimming took off 6 bases at V and 6 bases at J, with 23 bases between the two ends. This CDR3 comprises 16 residues. The CDR3 loop is CASSIPPFRDRAEAFF. The DNA of the CDR3 is TGTGCCAGTAGCATACCACCTTTCAGGGATCGGGCTGAAGCTTTCTTT.